The sequence of this T cell receptor (beta chain) was determined in a study of blood T cell repertoires in COVID-19. The CDR3 runs to 13 residues. Germline V lookup: CDR1 MDHEN, CDR2 SYDVKM. The ends lost 4 bases at V and 8 bases at J; junction bases unmatched: 7. As originally analysed: Using reference gene primer amplification, nucleated cell counts were estimated. Data came from immunoSEQ multiplex PCR; TCRdb stores just in-frame clones and leaves some out. D and trimming come from the DNA, and the V and J calls and clone size come from that table. This sample has tens of thousands of clones; 87% occur once, and the top ten carry roughly 6%.

This chain uses TRBV28 with TRBJ1-2; 7 bases line up with TRBD1. The receptor's source is a woman between 50 and 59 years old with acute or convalescent COVID-19. The source material was peripheral blood. The CDR3 sequence is CASSSNRGGGYTF. The CDR3 nucleotides are TGTGCCAGCAGTTCAAACAGGGGCGGCGGCTACACCTTC.